A selection of T cell receptor beta chains follows, all from one sample in a study of technical replicates of blood from a handful of donors. Method: immunoSEQ multiplex PCR; TCRdb's copy keeps in-frame clones and lacks some. The sample carries tens of thousands of clones, about 92% recorded once. The sample consisted of T cells isolated from PBMCs. The receptors were sampled from a human donor in good health. CDR3s leave out the opening cysteine and the closing phenylalanine or tryptophan. Each record gives: J gene, V gene, CDR3 protein.

J gene: TRBJ2-7
V gene: TRBV5-4
CDR3 protein: ASSEPGQGYYEQY

J gene: TRBJ2-5
V gene: TRBV19
CDR3 protein: ASSTRSGREETQY

J gene: TRBJ2-7
V gene: TRBV6-1
CDR3 protein: ASSDSGTNYEQY

J gene: TRBJ2-1
V gene: TRBV10-1
CDR3 protein: ASSDDPHSSYNEQF

J gene: TRBJ1-4
V gene: TRBV27
CDR3 protein: ASTEGGGDEKLF

J gene: TRBJ2-7
V gene: TRBV28
CDR3 protein: ASSSSSGRGEQY

J gene: TRBJ1-1
V gene: TRBV27
CDR3 protein: ASSLTAPWNTEAF

J gene: TRBJ1-5
V gene: TRBV28
CDR3 protein: ASSVGQGYQPQH

J gene: TRBJ1-6
V gene: TRBV5-1
CDR3 protein: ASSLVGNSPLH

J gene: TRBJ2-1
V gene: TRBV27
CDR3 protein: ASRTTTGLGEQF

J gene: TRBJ2-7
V gene: TRBV10-1
CDR3 protein: ASSLQGFYEQY

J gene: TRBJ2-5
V gene: TRBV5-1
CDR3 protein: ASSLGSSGSETQY

J gene: TRBJ2-1
V gene: TRBV7-9
CDR3 protein: ASSTPAGPYNEQF

J gene: TRBJ2-1
V gene: TRBV27
CDR3 protein: ASSWGLVAKEQF

J gene: TRBJ2-2
V gene: TRBV5-1
CDR3 protein: ASSESGRASGGELF

J gene: TRBJ2-7
V gene: TRBV6-5
CDR3 protein: AWVRLPYEQY

J gene: TRBJ1-1
V gene: TRBV6-5
CDR3 protein: ASGPRTEAF

J gene: TRBJ2-5
V gene: TRBV7-6
CDR3 protein: ASSTGVQETQY

J gene: TRBJ2-5
V gene: TRBV10-1
CDR3 protein: ASSESGGRETQY

J gene: TRBJ1-1
V gene: TRBV6-1
CDR3 protein: ASRGLEAF

J gene: TRBJ1-3
V gene: TRBV5-4
CDR3 protein: ASSFGGGNTIY

J gene: TRBJ2-7
V gene: TRBV11-2
CDR3 protein: ASRWKGLADLSGYEQY

J gene: TRBJ1-1
V gene: TRBV9
CDR3 protein: ASSVGVSFEAF

J gene: TRBJ1-1
V gene: TRBV5-4
CDR3 protein: ASSFGQVQRNTEAF

J gene: TRBJ2-2
V gene: TRBV6-6
CDR3 protein: ASRSQRNTGELF